A selection of T cell receptor beta chains follows, all from one sample in a study of blood T cell repertoires in COVID-19. The repertoire was sequenced with immunoSEQ multiplex PCR; TCRdb's copy has only in-frame clones and lacks some. The data contain approximately 270,000 clones, roughly 89% of them seen just once; the ten biggest clones take up roughly 0.8%. Sample: peripheral blood. The receptors originated from a man aged 25-45 years with acute or convalescent COVID-19. CDR3s include the opening cysteine and the closing phenylalanine or tryptophan. The order of the fields is V gene, clone size, D gene, J gene, CDR3 DNA, CDR3 protein. D genes are given only for firm matches. Not all rows give a size; the values are once, few, many and, for expanded clones, a class.

TRBV7-2	.	.	TRBJ2-7	TGTGCCAGCAGCCCAGGGGGGCCCCTCTACGAGCAGTACTTC	CASSPGGPLYEQYF
TRBV19	.	.	TRBJ2-1	TGTGCCAGTAGAACTATCGGTGAGCAGTTCTTC	CASRTIGEQFF
TRBV5-8	.	TRBD1	TRBJ2-7	TGTGCCAGCAGCTCGGGACAGGGCTCCTACGAGCAGTACTTC	CASSSGQGSYEQYF
TRBV10-3	.	TRBD2	TRBJ2-3	TGTGCCACCAGAGGGCCCCTAGCGGGGGCGTTATCTAGCACAGATACGCAGTATTTT	CATRGPLAGALSSTDTQYF
TRBV28	.	.	TRBJ2-1	TGTGCCAGCAGCGTATCTGCAGGGAAAGCGTCCTACAATGAGCAGTTCTTC	CASSVSAGKASYNEQFF
TRBV29-1	.	.	TRBJ1-5	TGCAGCGTTGCAGAGTATAGCAATCAGCCCCAGCATTTT	CSVAEYSNQPQHF
TRBV30	.	.	TRBJ2-1	TGTGCCTGGACGGATGGGGCTGTGAATGAGCAGTTCTTC	CAWTDGAVNEQFF
TRBV7-2	.	.	TRBJ1-6	TGTGCCAGCAGCCTCGACCAGGCAAATTCACCCCTCCACTTT	CASSLDQANSPLHF
TRBV11-3	.	TRBD2	TRBJ2-1	TGTGCCAGCAGCTTTAGCGGGAGCACGGGCAATGAGCAGTTCTTC	CASSFSGSTGNEQFF
TRBV28	.	.	TRBJ1-5	TGTGCCACCGGATCAGGTCTCTGGGGCAATCAGCCCCAGCATTTT	CATGSGLWGNQPQHF
TRBV6-1	.	.	TRBJ2-7	TGTGCCAGCAGTGGAAGTGTAATGCGGTATCACGAGCAGTACTTC	CASSGSVMRYHEQYF
TRBV29-1	.	.	TRBJ2-3	TGCAGCGTTGAGTCTAGCGGCACAGATACGCAGTATTTT	CSVESSGTDTQYF
TRBV12-3/TRBV12-4	.	TRBD1	TRBJ1-1	TGTGCCAGCAGTCAGACAGGGACTGCTGAAGCTTTCTTT	CASSQTGTAEAFF
TRBV5-1	.	TRBD2	TRBJ2-1	TGCGCCAGCAGCTGGACACAACTAGCGGGAGGGGGTCGGGAGCAGTTCTTC	CASSWTQLAGGGREQFF
TRBV6-4	.	.	TRBJ1-6	TGTGCCAGCAGCCCCGACCGGGGTCCGGAATCACCCCTCCACTTT	CASSPDRGPESPLHF
TRBV5-8	once	.	TRBJ2-3	TGTGCCAGCAGGCCAGGGGGGACAGATACGCAGTATTTT	CASRPGGTDTQYF
TRBV3-1/TRBV3-2	once	.	TRBJ1-3	TGTGCCAGCAGCCAATTGGCAGCTGGAAACACCATATATTTT	CASSQLAAGNTIYF
TRBV5-1	.	.	TRBJ2-6	TGCGCCAGCAGCCGCTCTCAGGGGGCCAACGTCCTGACTTTC	CASSRSQGANVLTF
TRBV19	once	TRBD1	TRBJ1-4	TGTGCCAGTAGTACCCCCGGCTGGACAGGGTTAAGGGAAAAACTGTTTTTT	CASSTPGWTGLREKLFF
TRBV2	few	TRBD1	TRBJ2-6	TGTGCCAGCAGTGAAAGGTGGGGGACAGGAATGGTCCTGACTTTC	CASSERWGTGMVLTF
TRBV21-1	.	.	TRBJ2-5	TGTGCCAGCAGCAAAGATTCGTACAGCCAAGAGACCCAGTACTTC	CASSKDSYSQETQYF
TRBV5-1	.	TRBD1	TRBJ2-7	TGCGCCAGCAGCCGCGACAGGGAGAGGGAGCAGTACTTC	CASSRDREREQYF
TRBV9	.	.	TRBJ2-3	TGTGCCAGCAGCTCCCTCACAGATACGCAGTATTTT	CASSSLTDTQYF
TRBV27	.	TRBD1	TRBJ1-1	TGTGCCACCAACCGACAGGGGCTGAGGATGAACACTGAAGCTTTCTTT	CATNRQGLRMNTEAFF
TRBV28	.	.	TRBJ1-4	TGTGCCAGCATGGGGCAGAATAATGAAAAACTGTTTTTT	CASMGQNNEKLFF
TRBV28	.	.	TRBJ1-5	TGTGCCAGCAGTCCTCGTTCTGCCGGGGAGCCCCAGCATTTT	CASSPRSAGEPQHF
TRBV5-4	once	.	TRBJ2-3	TGTGCCAGCAGCTTGGGGCCAACTAGCCCTTCGTCGTTGAATACGCAGTATTTT	CASSLGPTSPSSLNTQYF
TRBV19	.	TRBD1	TRBJ1-6	TGTGCCAGTAGTCCGGACAGGGGAAATTCACCCCTCCACTTT	CASSPDRGNSPLHF